The 20 T cell receptor beta chains in this list originate from one sample, sequenced in a study of cytomegalovirus exposure and HLA in healthy donors (TCRdb year 2017). The library was obtained by the immunoSEQ multiplex PCR assay. The multiplex PCR relied on a mix of 60 forward primers for TCR Vbeta segments and 13 reverse primers for TCR Jbeta segments. In TCRdb, the immuneACCESS table is reduced to in-frame sequences with V and J assigned. These tables do not hold every clone; where another copy was compared, an unresolved V gene accounts for under half, and the others remain unexplained. This sample comprises 85,000 to 120,000 clones, more than 70% of them detected only once. In total, the top ten clones hold around 2.5% of the sample. Sequencing input: PBMCs. The receptors stem from a man aged 35-49 years in good health and CMV-seronegative.

Concerning this clone itself: Other DNA sequences from this sample encode an identical CDR3 as well. V and J are TRBV5-1 and TRBJ2-1; 14 bases map to TRBD2. CDR1 is SGHRS and CDR2 is YFSETQ in the germline V gene. The ends lost 0 bases at V and 8 bases at J; junction bases unmatched: 1. CDR3 length equals 15 residues. The CDR3 coding sequence is TGCGCCAGCAGCTTGGGACTAGCGGGGGGGGATGAGCAGTTCTTC. It codes for CASSLGLAGGDEQFF.

Details on this clone: The same CDR3 is also encoded by other DNA sequences in this sample. The chain has TRBV7-2 and TRBJ1-1, with D hard to call. The ends were cut back, 0 bases at V and 7 bases at J, with 6 bases in the middle. The CDR3 is made up of 12 amino acids. Germline V gene data show CDR1 as SGHTA and CDR2 as FQGNSA. The CDR3 DNA sequence: TGTGCCAGCAGCTTAGCGGCAGGTGAAGCTTTCTTT. This codes for CASSLAAGEAFF.

V gene TRBV9 combines with J gene TRBJ2-1; D is ambiguous. Deletions cut 4 bases from V and 0 bases from J, with 11 bases between. CDR3 length: 15 amino acids. From germline, CDR1 is SGDLS and CDR2 YYNGEE. DNA of the CDR3: TGTGCCAGCAGCAGCCGACTCGCCTCCTACAATGAGCAGTTCTTC. Amino acids: CASSSRLASYNEQFF. Full variable domain (missing parts from reference TRBV9 and TRBJ2-1): DSGVTQTPKHLITATGQRVTLRCSPRSGDLSVYWYQQSLDQGLQFLIQYYNGEERAKGNILERFSAQQFPDLHSELNLSSLELGDSALYFCASSSRLASYNEQFFGPGTRLTVL.

This chain links TRBV13 with TRBJ2-1; 13 bases are shared with TRBD2. The CDR3 consists of 17 residues. The germline V gene encodes CDR1 PRHDT and CDR2 FYEKMQ (reference sequence). V lost 5 bases, J lost 4 bases, and 8 bases stayed unmatched. Here the CDR3 DNA reads TGTGCCAGCAGCGTTACTAGCGGGGGGGCTCGGTACAATGAGCAGTTCTTC. Translating it yields CASSVTSGGARYNEQFF.

The gene calls are TRBV2 and TRBJ2-4; 8 bases match TRBD2. V trimming: 3 bases; J trimming: 1 base; junction bases outside the gene matches: 2. Per the germline V gene, CDR1 is SNHLY and CDR2 is FYNNEI. This CDR3 spans 15 amino acids. CDR3 sequence reads: CASSERTSAKNIQYF. The CDR3 region has the DNA TGTGCCAGCAGTGAGCGGACTAGCGCCAAAAACATTCAGTACTTC. Looking up the rest from reference TRBV2 and TRBJ2-4 gives the full variable domain: EPEVTQTPSHQVTQMGQEVILRCVPISNHLYFYWYRQILGQKVEFLVSFYNNEISEKSEIFDDQFSVERPDGSNFTLKIRSTKLEDSAMYFCASSERTSAKNIQYFGAGTRLSVL.

The J gene is TRBJ1-4, the V gene TRBV9; a weak D match, TRBD1 (5 bases). The CDR3 has 14 amino acids. The germline CDR1 and CDR2 sequences are SGDLS and YYNGEE. V dropped 3 bases and J dropped 8 bases, with 14 bases sitting between them. CDR3 nucleotide sequence: TGTGCCAGCAGCGGGATCGACAGCGGGGAAAAACTGTTTTTT. Amino acids: CASSGIDSGEKLFF.

This clone was seen only a few times. The rearrangement joins TRBV2 to TRBJ2-7; 9 positions agree with TRBD1. Germline CDR1 is SNHLY and CDR2 is FYNNEI. There are 15 residues in the CDR3. The V segment lost 5 bases and the J segment 5 bases; nucleotides outside the gene matches: 10. This CDR3 reads CASSFSGTGRNEQYF. CDR3 DNA sequence: TGTGCCAGCAGTTTCTCCGGGACAGGGAGGAACGAGCAGTACTTC.

The rearrangement links TRBV6-1 to TRBJ1-6; tentative D call: TRBD1 (6 bases). Trimming shortened V by 4 bases and J by 11 bases, and 18 bases separated the two germline ends. CDR1 and CDR2 from the germline V gene are MNHNS and SASEGT. The CDR3 loop spans 15 amino acids. CDR3 coding DNA: TGTGCCAGCAGTGTTTCAGGGGAAGGTTATCCACCCCTCCACTTT. Amino acids: CASSVSGEGYPPLHF.

This clone appeared once. The chain carries TRBV2 and TRBJ2-1, with 7 bases identical to TRBD1. The CDR3 extends over 17 amino acids. Per germline, CDR1 SNHLY and CDR2 FYNNEI. With V trimmed by 2 bases and J by 2 bases, 9 bases remained unmatched. This CDR3 is CASSERPGQLTYNEQFF. CDR3 coding DNA: TGTGCCAGCAGTGAAAGACCGGGACAGTTAACCTACAATGAGCAGTTCTTC.

The genes are TRBV27 and TRBJ1-3; 10 bases map to TRBD1. Per germline, CDR1 MNHEY and CDR2 SMNVEV (reference sequence). This CDR3 spans 18 amino acids. The V and J ends lost 9 bases and 0 bases, in that order; junction bases with no gene match: 14. CDR3 nucleotide sequence: TGTGCCAGTCCAAACCGGGACAGGGGCCCGTACTCTGGAAACACCATATATTTT. Its protein product is CASPNRDRGPYSGNTIYF.

This clone has just one count. V gene TRBV6-1 combines with J gene TRBJ1-3; D is unclear. The V gene lost 10 bases and the J gene lost 4 bases, with 20 bases spanning the gap. CDR1 and CDR2 from the germline V gene are MNHNS and SASEGT. The CDR3 is made up of 15 amino acids. The CDR3 bases are TGTGCCACCGGAGGGCGCGGGCGGGGAGGAAACACCATATATTTT. This sequence encodes CATGGRGRGGNTIYF.

As DNA, the CDR3 is TGTGCCAGCGGCAGGGACAGCTATTTGCTTTCACCCCTCCACTTT. It specifies CASGRDSYLLSPLHF. J is TRBJ1-6 and V is TRBV6-1; TRBD1 agrees at 7 bases. Trimming cost V 8 bases and J 9 bases; bases outside gene matches: 13. The length of the CDR3 is 15 residues. Germline CDR1 reads MNHNS; CDR2 reads SASEGT.

On this clone itself: This specimen includes other DNA sequences encoding the same CDR3. CDR3 residues: CASSIDRGGTEAFF. The CDR3 DNA follows: TGTGCCAGTAGTATCGACAGGGGTGGCACTGAAGCTTTCTTT. This chain links TRBV19 with TRBJ1-1; 8 bases align to TRBD1. From germline, CDR1 is LNHDA and CDR2 SQIVND (reference sequence). The CDR3 runs 14 residues. V trimming: 3 bases; J trimming: 4 bases; junction bases outside the gene matches: 4. The variable domain in full, completed from reference TRBV19 and TRBJ1-1, reads DGGITQSPKYLFRKEGQNVTLSCEQNLNHDAMYWYRQDPGQGLRLIYYSQIVNDFQKGDIAEGYSVSREKKESFPLTVTSAQKNPTAFYLCASSIDRGGTEAFFGQGTRLTVV.

V and J are TRBV6-5 and TRBJ2-7; TRBD2 is a possible D gene (5 bases). The CDR3 runs to 12 residues. CDR1 is MNHEY and CDR2 is SVGAGI in the germline V gene. V was cut by 5 bases and J by 5 bases, with 10 bases left in between. The CDR3 sequence: CASSPGVDEQYF. CDR3 DNA sequence: TGTGCCAGCAGTCCCGGGGTCGACGAGCAGTACTTC.

The chain links TRBV5-1 to TRBJ2-5, with TRBD1 matching 10 bases. V gave up 0 bases and J gave up 5 bases; unmatched junction bases: 7. The germline V gene encodes CDR1 SGHRS and CDR2 YFSETQ. The CDR3 spans 16 residues. CDR3 nucleotide sequence: TGCGCCAGCAGCTTGGGCGGACAGGGGGGCTGGGAGACCCAGTACTTC. This sequence encodes CASSLGGQGGWETQYF.

This sequence joins TRBV7-2 and TRBJ2-7; 7 positions match TRBD2. Germline values: CDR1 SGHTA, CDR2 FQGNSA. The V segment lost 7 bases and the J segment 0 bases; nucleotides outside the gene matches: 9. The CDR3 spans 15 residues. The CDR3 sequence is CASTYTGGPSYEQYF. In DNA, the CDR3 is TGTGCCAGCACCTATACGGGGGGACCCTCCTACGAGCAGTACTTC.

There are a few counts of this clone. This rearrangement joins TRBV5-6 to TRBJ2-1, with 10 bases that match TRBD2. The CDR3 sequence is 15 residues long. Germline V gene data show CDR1 as SGHDT and CDR2 as YYEEEE. V shed 4 bases and J 8 bases; nucleotides not matched to a gene: 9. The CDR3 is CASSPQSGGADEQFF. The CDR3 DNA follows: TGTGCCAGCAGCCCCCAAAGCGGGGGGGCTGATGAGCAGTTCTTC.

The rearrangement joins TRBV10-3 to TRBJ1-1, with 7 bases fitting TRBD1. Germline CDR1 and CDR2: ENHRY and SYGVKD. With V trimmed by 3 bases and J by 6 bases, 10 bases remained unmatched. The CDR3 covers 15 residues. The CDR3 here is CAISDRDRTGSEAFF. CDR3 in DNA: TGTGCCATCAGTGACCGAGACAGGACAGGTTCTGAAGCTTTCTTT.

This sequence joins TRBV5-6 and TRBJ2-6, with D possibly matching TRBD1 (6 bases). The CDR3 covers 16 residues. The germline gives CDR1 SGHDT, CDR2 YYEEEE. Trimming stripped 0 bases from V and 3 bases from J, with 10 bases between. CDR3 amino acids: CASSLGPRGGANVLTF. In DNA form, the CDR3 reads TGTGCCAGCAGCTTGGGGCCCAGGGGTGGGGCCAACGTCCTGACTTTC.

As regards this clone: The same CDR3 arises from other DNA sequences in this sample as well. V usage is TRBV9 and J usage is TRBJ2-3; 8 nucleotides line up with TRBD2. Trimming removed 5 bases from V and 6 bases from J; junction bases left unmatched: 8. The CDR3 spans 14 residues. In germline, CDR1 is SGDLS, CDR2 YYNGEE. CDR3 DNA: TGTGCCAGCAGTCACCCTTCTAGCGGGGATACGCAGTATTTT. The encoded protein is CASSHPSSGDTQYF.